A selection of T cell receptor beta chains follows, all from one sample in a study of shared clonotypes between healthy human individuals. Sequencing used immunoSEQ multiplex PCR; TCRdb keeps in-frame clones, though not all of them. Of approximately 530,000 clones in the sample, less than 96% were seen once. The material sequenced was naive CD4+ T cells sorted from blood. The source of these receptors is a woman under 40 in good health. Each CDR3 is given with its conserved first and last residue. The size of a clone is reported for some rows only, either as once, few or many, or as a class for expanded clones.

CDR3 protein: CASSGAGGPGDTQYF
J gene: TRBJ2-3
clone size: NA
V gene: TRBV2

CDR3 protein: CASSFQPGLTYNEQFF
J gene: TRBJ2-1
clone size: NA
V gene: TRBV7-2

CDR3 protein: CASRYSGANVLTF
J gene: TRBJ2-6
clone size: NA
V gene: TRBV28

CDR3 protein: CASSLAGQENQPQHF
J gene: TRBJ1-5
clone size: NA
V gene: TRBV4-1

CDR3 protein: CASSLVGVLSYEQYF
J gene: TRBJ2-7
clone size: once
V gene: TRBV7-2

CDR3 protein: CASSEAAGNYEQYF
J gene: TRBJ2-7
clone size: NA
V gene: TRBV6-1

CDR3 protein: CASSPGPLNTEAFF
J gene: TRBJ1-1
clone size: NA
V gene: TRBV4-1

CDR3 protein: CASLGGTNTGELFF
J gene: TRBJ2-2
clone size: NA
V gene: TRBV28

CDR3 protein: CASSFSGGDEKLFF
J gene: TRBJ1-4
clone size: NA
V gene: TRBV27

CDR3 protein: CASSVGTAGQPQHF
J gene: TRBJ1-5
clone size: NA
V gene: TRBV28

CDR3 protein: CASSGTSGSGETQYF
J gene: TRBJ2-5
clone size: NA
V gene: TRBV9

CDR3 protein: CASTTAGLRDSPLHF
J gene: TRBJ1-6
clone size: NA
V gene: TRBV7-9

CDR3 protein: CASGSQGGLGNEQFF
J gene: TRBJ2-1
clone size: NA
V gene: TRBV2

CDR3 protein: CASSPPWYNEQFF
J gene: TRBJ2-1
clone size: NA
V gene: TRBV27

CDR3 protein: CASSFQLDSETQYF
J gene: TRBJ2-5
clone size: NA
V gene: TRBV11-2

CDR3 protein: CASGKALSNQPQHF
J gene: TRBJ1-5
clone size: NA
V gene: TRBV28

CDR3 protein: CASSYSREGNIQYF
J gene: TRBJ2-4
clone size: NA
V gene: TRBV6-5

CDR3 protein: CASSLNTSPYEQYF
J gene: TRBJ2-7
clone size: NA
V gene: TRBV7-9

CDR3 protein: CASLGDFSYNSPLYF
J gene: TRBJ1-6
clone size: NA
V gene: TRBV2

CDR3 protein: CASSYDTGTQYF
J gene: TRBJ2-3
clone size: NA
V gene: TRBV6-5

CDR3 protein: CASSPPSDRDSYFF
J gene: TRBJ2-1
clone size: NA
V gene: TRBV18

CDR3 protein: CASSRDSVVLGGEQYF
J gene: TRBJ2-7
clone size: once
V gene: TRBV7-8

CDR3 protein: CASRGWEGSSYNEQFF
J gene: TRBJ2-1
clone size: NA
V gene: TRBV4-1

CDR3 protein: CASSTQPEKLFF
J gene: TRBJ1-4
clone size: NA
V gene: TRBV6-1

CDR3 protein: CASSSGQGYEQYF
J gene: TRBJ2-7
clone size: NA
V gene: TRBV5-1

CDR3 protein: CASTTGTSGTDTQYF
J gene: TRBJ2-3
clone size: NA
V gene: TRBV6-6

CDR3 protein: CAWTLDSYGYTF
J gene: TRBJ1-2
clone size: NA
V gene: TRBV30

CDR3 protein: CASSYEWGQDFHEQYF
J gene: TRBJ2-7
clone size: NA
V gene: TRBV5-4

CDR3 protein: CASSRRDGNQPQHF
J gene: TRBJ1-5
clone size: NA
V gene: TRBV19

CDR3 protein: CASSVGDSNYGYTF
J gene: TRBJ1-2
clone size: NA
V gene: TRBV6-1

CDR3 protein: CASTRGGSGSTDTQYF
J gene: TRBJ2-3
clone size: NA
V gene: TRBV27

CDR3 protein: CASGTSPNTEAFF
J gene: TRBJ1-1
clone size: NA
V gene: TRBV12-5

CDR3 protein: CASSLSSGRAGNEQFF
J gene: TRBJ2-1
clone size: NA
V gene: TRBV7-9

CDR3 protein: CAWSGQESNQPQHF
J gene: TRBJ1-5
clone size: NA
V gene: TRBV30

CDR3 protein: CASRGSAGRAGQETQYF
J gene: TRBJ2-5
clone size: NA
V gene: TRBV27

CDR3 protein: CASSGRIEKLFF
J gene: TRBJ1-4
clone size: NA
V gene: TRBV5-6

CDR3 protein: CASSPQGEPWYGYTF
J gene: TRBJ1-2
clone size: NA
V gene: TRBV7-8

CDR3 protein: CASSPGGASSYNEQFF
J gene: TRBJ2-1
clone size: NA
V gene: TRBV28

CDR3 protein: CASSFSRDRNTGELFF
J gene: TRBJ2-2
clone size: NA
V gene: TRBV11-2

CDR3 protein: CASSLDRGREGQETQYF
J gene: TRBJ2-5
clone size: NA
V gene: TRBV11-2

CDR3 protein: CASSLDGSSFGEQYF
J gene: TRBJ2-7
clone size: once
V gene: TRBV7-7

CDR3 protein: CASGLSTRPGLEQYF
J gene: TRBJ2-5
clone size: NA
V gene: TRBV12-5

CDR3 protein: CASRDRMNSPLHF
J gene: TRBJ1-6
clone size: NA
V gene: TRBV2

CDR3 protein: CASSAGGAYEQYF
J gene: TRBJ2-7
clone size: NA
V gene: TRBV28

CDR3 protein: CASSLLSGSAYEQYF
J gene: TRBJ2-7
clone size: NA
V gene: TRBV27

CDR3 protein: CASSPEGGSQTQYF
J gene: TRBJ2-3
clone size: NA
V gene: TRBV6-5

CDR3 protein: CSVVWVGRKSGADYGYTF
J gene: TRBJ1-2
clone size: NA
V gene: TRBV29-1

CDR3 protein: CATSTVTSPWGQYF
J gene: TRBJ2-3
clone size: NA
V gene: TRBV15